The table lists the clone carrying this T cell receptor (beta chain) with many counts. Germline is not matched at one junction end, which may reflect a read error. The time point: pre-sensitization, week 0. Treatment indicated: therapeutic diphenylcyclopropenone sensitization with weekly scalp DPC. These data are taken from a study of human T cells and chemical hapten exposure. As handled by the study authors: Counts of TCRs in each sample centred on a median of around 99,000 and extended from around 24,000 to 710,000. MiXCR was run by TCRdb on the RACE reads, yielding one entry per CDR3 protein. The V and J calls follow TCRdb's processing rather than the paper's. The repertoire holds around 330,000 distinct CDR3 sequences, with around 5.5% as singletons. Germline lookup yields CDR1 SSHAT and CDR2 FNYEAQ (reference sequence). This CDR3 has 13 amino acids.

The genes are TRBV7-7 and TRBJ2-7, with 9 bases identical to TRBD1. The receptor was derived from a woman aged 18-35 years with alopecia areata. Some clones in this sample may be carry-over from other donors' samples. The source material was whole blood, sampled in connection with sensitization to the hapten diphenylcyclopropenone (DPC). The CDR3 reads CASSSRTGDEQYF. DNA for the CDR3: TGTGCTAGCAGCTCCCGGACAGGGGACGAGCAGTACTTC.